Detailed here is one TCR beta chain. Sequencing used immunoSEQ multiplex PCR; TCRdb keeps in-frame clones, though not all of them. The repertoire has 20,000 to 25,000 clones, 75% to 95% of them found once; the top ten carry about 0.7%. This entry belongs to a study of T cell changes during pregnancy in multiple sclerosis. The source is a female donor with multiple sclerosis, enrolled in a pregnancy study. The input for sequencing was CD4+ T cells from peripheral blood mononuclear cells, taken in the third trimester of pregnancy.

CDR3 sequence: CASRETGLGNTEAFF. The CDR3 bases are TGTGCCAGCAGGGAAACAGGGTTAGGGAACACTGAAGCTTTCTTT. The chain couples TRBV2 to TRBJ1-1, with a weak D call TRBD1 (6 bases). V was trimmed by 6 bases and J by 1 base, leaving 15 bases between them. The CDR3 is 15 amino acids. Germline CDR1 and CDR2: SNHLY and FYNNEI. The whole variable domain, remainder taken from reference TRBV2 and TRBJ1-1, is EPEVTQTPSHQVTQMGQEVILRCVPISNHLYFYWYRQILGQKVEFLVSFYNNEISEKSEIFDDQFSVERPDGSNFTLKIRSTKLEDSAMYFCASRETGLGNTEAFFGQGTRLTVV.